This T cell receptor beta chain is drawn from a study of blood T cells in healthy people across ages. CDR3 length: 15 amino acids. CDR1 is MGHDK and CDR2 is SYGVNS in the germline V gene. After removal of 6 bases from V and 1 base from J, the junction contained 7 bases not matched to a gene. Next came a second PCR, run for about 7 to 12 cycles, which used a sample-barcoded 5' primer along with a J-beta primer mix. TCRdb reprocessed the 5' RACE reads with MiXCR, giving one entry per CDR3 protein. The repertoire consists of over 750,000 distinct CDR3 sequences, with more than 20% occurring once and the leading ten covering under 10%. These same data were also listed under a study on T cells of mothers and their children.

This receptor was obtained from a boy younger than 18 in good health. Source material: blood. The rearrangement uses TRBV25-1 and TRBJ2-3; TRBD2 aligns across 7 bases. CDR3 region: CASSSSGMGTDTQYF. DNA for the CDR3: TGTGCCAGCAGCTCCAGCGGGATGGGCACAGATACGCAGTATTTT.